One and the same sample provided the 21 T cell receptor beta chains below, sequenced in a study of T cells in Graves' hyperthyroidism and ophthalmopathy. RNA transcripts served as the template for amplifying TCR beta CDR3 regions. The HTBI set primed first-round TCR CDR3 RT-PCR. A single record per CDR3 protein comes from TCRdb applying MiXCR to the multiplex PCR reads. This table holds 300,000 to 450,000 distinct CDR3 sequences, approximately 15% found once. The sequenced sample was blood. The receptors come from a woman in her thirties with Graves' ophthalmopathy.

The chain combines TRBV7-9 with TRBJ2-2; 10 bases map to TRBD1. Trimming removed 6 bases from V and 4 bases from J; junction bases left unmatched: 8. This CDR3 spans 16 amino acids. CDR1 and CDR2 from the germline V gene are SEHNR and FQNEAQ (reference sequence). This CDR3 is CASSRPGQGITGELFF. The CDR3 bases are TGTGCCAGCAGTCGACCGGGACAGGGGATCACCGGGGAGCTGTTTTTT.

The chain combines TRBV10-3 with TRBJ1-1; no clear D gene. V was clipped by 11 bases and J by 4 bases, with 14 bases between them. Germline V CDR1 and CDR2: ENHRY, SYGVKD. CDR3 size: 12 residues. The CDR3 DNA reads as TGTGCCTACGGACGGCGCGGCACTGAAGCTTTCTTT. It yields the protein CAYGRRGTEAFF.

This clonotype was picked up many times. This chain uses TRBV28 with TRBJ1-5; D is perhaps TRBD1 (5 bases). Germline-derived CDR1 and CDR2 are MDHEN and SYDVKM. This CDR3 is 15 amino acids long. Trimming pared 6 bases from V and 7 bases from J, leaving 19 bases between. CDR3 in amino acids: CASRGGPLPRQPQHF. In DNA form, the CDR3 reads TGTGCCAGCAGGGGGGGACCGCTACCCCGGCAGCCCCAGCATTTT.

This clonotype was observed at least ten times. The V call is TRBV20-1, the J call TRBJ2-5; 7 positions agree with TRBD2. The CDR3 extends over 13 amino acids. The germline CDR1 and CDR2 sequences are DFQATT and SNEGSKA (reference sequence). Losses at the gene ends were 6 bases for V and 1 base for J; bases not matched to a gene: 5. CDR3 in DNA: TGCAGTGCAGACCCGGGGGGCCAAGAGACCCAGTACTTC. It codes for CSADPGGQETQYF.

This chain's CDR3 is CAWSQWGVPYNEQFF. The DNA of the CDR3 is TGTGCCTGGAGTCAGTGGGGGGTCCCCTACAATGAGCAGTTCTTC. The V gene is TRBV30, the J gene TRBJ2-1, with TRBD2 as a possible D gene (6 bases). V lost 2 bases to trimming and J lost 2 bases, with 13 bases between them. This CDR3 spans 15 amino acids. The germline CDR1 and CDR2 sequences are GTSNPN and SVGIG (reference sequence).

In its sample, this clonotype was seen many times. Because the CDR3's place on the DNA is in doubt, the DNA is left out and the CDR3 is given as listed by TCRdb. This chain joins TRBV2 and TRBJ2-5; no check of the table's D call, TRBD2, against the DNA was made. With termini counted, the CDR3 has 19 amino acids. The germline gives CDR1 SNHLY, CDR2 FYNNEI. This CDR3 is CASSERSGRASGIQETQYF.

Of note for this clonotype: This could be a read error, since a much larger clone is one nucleotide away. The CDR3 end shows no conserved phenylalanine or tryptophan, and so a read error is likely. The chain joins TRBV2 to TRBJ2-7, with a weak D call TRBD1 (5 bases). Trimming took off 2 bases at V and 3 bases at J, with 5 bases between the two ends. Germline CDR1 is SNHLY and CDR2 is FYNNEI. The CDR3 is made up of 12 amino acids. In nucleotides, the CDR3 is TGTGCCAGCAGTGAACAGGGCTACGAGCAGTACCTC. This codes for CASSEQGYEQYL.

In this sample, this clonotype turned up many times. The rearrangement uses TRBV10-3 and TRBJ2-7; 7 nucleotides line up with TRBD1. With 3 bases clipped from V and 2 bases from J, the junction kept 4 bases outside the gene matches. The CDR3 is 14 amino acids. Germline CDR1 and CDR2: ENHRY and SYGVKD. CDR3 sequence reads: CAISDLQGAYEQYF. In nucleotides, the CDR3 is TGTGCCATCAGTGACTTGCAGGGGGCCTACGAGCAGTACTTC.

Regarding this clonotype: A much larger clonotype is one base distant, so this may be a read error. This chain joins TRBV6-1 and TRBJ1-2, with 7 nucleotides matching TRBD1. CDR3 length: 19 amino acids. V was pared by 0 bases and J by 2 bases, with 15 bases of the junction left unmatched. Germline V gives CDR1 MNHNS, CDR2 SASEGT. DNA for the CDR3: TGTGCCAGCAGTGAAGCGCTCCGGGTGGGACAGAGAGCAAACTATGGCTACACCTTC. Translating gives CASSEALRVGQRANYGYTF.

This clonotype showed up many times. The chain recombines TRBV2 with TRBJ2-3; D is unresolved. CDR3 length: 13 residues. The ends were cut back, 6 bases at V and 4 bases at J, with 11 bases in the middle. CDR1 and CDR2 from the germline V gene are SNHLY and FYNNEI. This chain's CDR3 is CASRPDRADTQYF. CDR3 DNA sequence: TGTGCCAGCAGACCTGATCGGGCAGATACGCAGTATTTT.

In the case of this clonotype: A much larger clone lies a single base off, so this may be a read error. The rearrangement links TRBV15 to TRBJ2-3; 7 bases fit TRBD1. The CDR3 length is 18 residues. Germline V gene data show CDR1 as LNHNV and CDR2 as YYDKDF (reference sequence). CDR3 amino acids: CATSRDPTGPSSIDTQYF. CDR3 nucleotide sequence: TGTGCCACCAGCAGAGACCCGACAGGGCCCTCTAGCATAGATACGCAGTATTTT.

This clonotype was seen a few times. The chain uses TRBV19 and TRBJ1-5, with 9 bases that match TRBD1. Germline V gene lookup returns CDR1 LNHDA and CDR2 SQIVND (reference sequence). The CDR3 has 15 residues. J was trimmed by 4 bases and V by 3 bases; bases with no gene match: 4. In DNA form, the CDR3 reads TGTGCCAGTAGTATGGGACAGGGAGTAAATCAGCCCCAGCATTTT. Amino acid sequence: CASSMGQGVNQPQHF.

This clonotype was counted many times. The V and J genes are TRBV3-1 and TRBJ2-7; unclear D gene. Trimming pared 2 bases from V and 0 bases from J, leaving 8 bases between. Per germline, CDR1 LGHDT and CDR2 YNNKEL (reference sequence). This CDR3 is built from 14 residues. The CDR3 region has the DNA TGTGCCAGCAGCCAACCGCCCTTCTCCTACGAGCAGTACTTC. Amino acid sequence: CASSQPPFSYEQYF.

This clonotype occurred many times. A read error may be the cause here, since a much bigger clone is one base away. This chain links TRBV28 with TRBJ1-1; no firm D call. With 4 bases removed from V and 4 bases from J, the gap between germline ends came to 4 bases. Germline V lookup: CDR1 MDHEN, CDR2 SYDVKM. This CDR3 comprises 11 residues. The CDR3 spells CASSSSTEAFF. For the CDR3, the DNA is TGTGCCAGCAGTTCGAGCACTGAAGCTTTCTTT.

This clonotype was counted at least ten times. The rearrangement joins TRBV6-1 to TRBJ2-1; no firm D call. CDR1 and CDR2 (germline): MNHNS, SASEGT. Trimming took 2 bases from V and 5 from J, leaving 7 bases between them. The CDR3 is made up of 13 amino acids. The CDR3 is CASSERKNNEQFF. As DNA, the CDR3 is TGTGCCAGCAGTGAACGGAAAAACAATGAGCAGTTCTTC.

This clonotype was seen ten or more times. J is TRBJ2-7 and V is TRBV3-1; 12 bases are a match to TRBD1. V shed 0 bases, J shed 5 bases, and the junction held 2 bases outside the gene matches. Germline assignment: CDR1 LGHDT and CDR2 YNNKEL (reference sequence). This CDR3 has 15 amino acids. The CDR3 DNA sequence: TGTGCCAGCAGCCAAGAGGGGACAGGGGGCAACGAGCAGTACTTC. Encoded protein: CASSQEGTGGNEQYF.

This clonotype was seen more than once but under ten times. Possible read error: a much larger clone is one base away. This chain joins TRBV12-3 or TRBV12-4 and TRBJ2-2; 9 bases line up with TRBD2. The CDR3 consists of 12 residues. The ends lost 11 bases at V and 10 bases at J; junction bases unmatched: 8. CDR3 DNA: TGTGCCGCGGGGGGGGTACCCGTGGAGCTGTTTTTT. It codes for CAAGGVPVELFF.

This clonotype was recorded many times. The rearrangement links TRBV27 to TRBJ2-3; 7 nucleotides align to TRBD2. The CDR3 consists of 12 residues. CDR1 MNHEY and CDR2 SMNVEV come from the germline V gene (reference sequence). V dropped 6 bases and J dropped 5; count of bases not matched to a gene: 2. CDR3 region: CASRRGLDTQYF. The DNA of the CDR3 is TGTGCCAGCAGGCGGGGGTTAGATACGCAGTATTTT.

This clonotype occurred many times. The V call is TRBV11-2, the J call TRBJ1-2; the D gene is possibly TRBD1 (6 bases). CDR1 and CDR2 (germline): SGHAT, FQNNGV. The CDR3 consists of 14 residues. V dropped 2 bases and J dropped 6 bases, with 13 bases sitting between them. The CDR3 region is CASSLITGKNGYTF. CDR3 in DNA: TGTGCCAGCAGCTTAATTACAGGGAAGAATGGCTACACCTTC.

This clonotype occurred once. The chain recombines TRBV2 with TRBJ1-1; 8 bases align to TRBD1. Losses at the gene ends were 5 bases for V and 6 bases for J; bases not matched to a gene: 14. In germline, CDR1 is SNHLY, CDR2 FYNNEI. The length of the CDR3 is 16 residues. CDR3 amino acids: CASSYPERTGKAEAFF. As DNA, the CDR3 is TGTGCCAGCAGTTACCCTGAGAGGACAGGGAAAGCTGAAGCTTTCTTT.

This clonotype was counted many times. The chain recombines TRBV5-1 with TRBJ2-3; 7 bases align to TRBD1. V shed 4 bases, J shed 0 bases, and the junction held 8 bases outside the gene matches. The length of the CDR3 is 16 residues. Germline V gives CDR1 SGHRS, CDR2 YFSETQ. The CDR3 spells CASSPVGGSSTDTQYF. DNA of the CDR3: TGCGCCAGCAGCCCTGTAGGGGGCTCTAGCACAGATACGCAGTATTTT.